Listed below are T cell receptor beta chains from one sample, sequenced in a study of T-cell reconstitution after alpha-beta-depleted transplantation in children. Using its own MiXCR run on the PCR reads, TCRdb lists one record per CDR3 protein. This table has 4,700 or so distinct CDR3 sequences, about 25% appearing once. Sample: PBMCs, mostly from graft donor cells, taken 60 days after TCRalphabeta/CD19-depleted stem cell transplant. The receptors here all came from a boy under two years old who had a stem cell transplant for SCID, so the T cells may come from the graft donor. The CDR3 runs from the conserved cysteine through the conserved F or W. D genes are given only for firm matches. Clone size is given for some rows only: seen once, a few or many times, or a class if the clone is expanded.

DNA: TGCAGCTTCTCAGTATTAATCACAGATACGCAGTATTTT
CDR3: CSFSVLITDTQYF
V: TRBV29-1
size: -
D: -
J: TRBJ2-3

DNA: TGTGCCAGCAGTAAAGCGGGGGGGCTCTACGAGCAGTACTTC
CDR3: CASSKAGGLYEQYF
V: TRBV6-1
size: -
D: TRBD2
J: TRBJ2-7

DNA: TGTGCCAGCAGTATTGACTGGGACAGGGAAGCAGAGACCCAGTACTTC
CDR3: CASSIDWDREAETQYF
V: TRBV28
size: medium-sized
D: TRBD1
J: TRBJ2-5

DNA: TGTGCCAGCAGTTTAGGGGATAACGCTGAAGCTTTCTTT
CDR3: CASSLGDNAEAFF
V: TRBV12-3/TRBV12-4
size: large
D: -
J: TRBJ1-1

DNA: TGTGCCAGCAGCAAAGAAATCAGCTACGAGCAGTACTTC
CDR3: CASSKEISYEQYF
V: TRBV5-5
size: many
D: -
J: TRBJ2-7

DNA: TGTGCCAGCAGGCAGGGCCCCACAGATACGCAGTATTTT
CDR3: CASRQGPTDTQYF
V: TRBV2
size: many
D: -
J: TRBJ2-3

DNA: TGTGCCACCTTTTATTTGAGGACAGGGGGATCCGGGGAGCTGTTTTTT
CDR3: CATFYLRTGGSGELFF
V: TRBV24-1
size: -
D: TRBD1
J: TRBJ2-2

DNA: TGTGCCAGCAGCCTCTATGGGGGGGACTCCGGCACAGATACGCAGTATTTT
CDR3: CASSLYGGDSGTDTQYF
V: TRBV4-2
size: many
D: TRBD2
J: TRBJ2-3

DNA: TGTGCCAGTAGTATTCGTGCGGGGCGCGAGCAGTTCTTC
CDR3: CASSIRAGREQFF
V: TRBV19
size: many
D: -
J: TRBJ2-1

DNA: TGTGCCATCAGTGAATATGGGACAGTCCAAGAGACCCAGTACTTC
CDR3: CAISEYGTVQETQYF
V: TRBV10-3
size: -
D: TRBD1
J: TRBJ2-5

DNA: TGTGCCAGCACCCGGGACAGTGAGACAGATACGCAGTATTTT
CDR3: CASTRDSETDTQYF
V: TRBV2
size: medium-sized
D: TRBD1
J: TRBJ2-3

DNA: TGTGCCAGCAGCTCAACTCCCCCGACAGGTGGGGGGAACTACCAGCATTTT
CDR3: CASSSTPPTGGGNYQHF
V: TRBV7-8
size: medium-sized
D: -
J: TRBJ1-5

DNA: TGTGCCAGCAGCTCCCCCACCATGAACACTGAAGCTTTCTTT
CDR3: CASSSPTMNTEAFF
V: TRBV7-9
size: many
D: -
J: TRBJ1-1

DNA: TGTGCCAGCAGCCCCGGACTTCTCTATGGCTACACCTTC
CDR3: CASSPGLLYGYTF
V: TRBV4-2
size: many
D: -
J: TRBJ1-2

DNA: TGTGCCAGCAGTTACCCCACTCCCGCAGGGTTTACTAATGAAAAACTGTTTTTT
CDR3: CASSYPTPAGFTNEKLFF
V: TRBV28
size: many
D: -
J: TRBJ1-4

DNA: TGTGCCAGCTCACCAATAGCTGCGGGCACCGGGGAGCTGTTTTTT
CDR3: CASSPIAAGTGELFF
V: TRBV18
size: -
D: -
J: TRBJ2-2

DNA: TGCGCCAGCAGCTTGGAACCCATAAACACCGGGGAGCTGTTTTTT
CDR3: CASSLEPINTGELFF
V: TRBV5-1
size: many
D: -
J: TRBJ2-2

DNA: TGTGCCAGCAGCTTGGCCCCGGGGACCGAAGCTTTCTTT
CDR3: CASSLAPGTEAFF
V: TRBV5-6
size: medium-sized
D: -
J: TRBJ1-1

DNA: TGTACCTTCAGTCAACGGGGGGGTAATTCACCCCTCCACTTT
CDR3: CTFSQRGGNSPLHF
V: TRBV2
size: -
D: -
J: TRBJ1-6

DNA: TGCGCCAGCAGCTTGGCCGGAGCGGGGGCTGACGAGCAGTACTTC
CDR3: CASSLAGAGADEQYF
V: TRBV5-1
size: many
D: TRBD2
J: TRBJ2-7

DNA: TGTGCCAGCAGCAGAAGGGGGACTCATTCACCCCTCCACTTT
CDR3: CASSRRGTHSPLHF
V: TRBV21-1
size: many
D: -
J: TRBJ1-6

DNA: TGCAGTGCTCCCAGGGGTGGTGGCTACACCTTC
CDR3: CSAPRGGGYTF
V: TRBV20-1
size: many
D: -
J: TRBJ1-2

DNA: TGTGCCAGCAGCTCTGGGACTAGCACCGCAAGGGGAGAGACCCAGTACTTC
CDR3: CASSSGTSTARGETQYF
V: TRBV7-9
size: many
D: TRBD2
J: TRBJ2-5

DNA: TGTGCCGCACAGGGGGCTCGACATGGCTACACCTTC
CDR3: CAAQGARHGYTF
V: TRBV7-9
size: many
D: TRBD1
J: TRBJ1-2

DNA: TGTGCCAGCAGTTCCTCCGGGACCCGAAACACCATATATTTT
CDR3: CASSSSGTRNTIYF
V: TRBV7-9
size: many
D: -
J: TRBJ1-3

DNA: TGCAGTGCTAGGCCGTACAGGGAACCCCCCTACGAGCAGTACTTC
CDR3: CSARPYREPPYEQYF
V: TRBV20-1
size: many
D: -
J: TRBJ2-7

DNA: TGTGCCAGCAGCTTAGGGGACTGGTACAATGAGCAGTTCTTC
CDR3: CASSLGDWYNEQFF
V: TRBV7-9
size: -
D: -
J: TRBJ2-1

DNA: TGCGCCAGCAGCCAGCTGCGGACAGGGTGGTTGCGTGGCTACACCTTC
CDR3: CASSQLRTGWLRGYTF
V: TRBV5-1
size: many
D: TRBD1
J: TRBJ1-2

DNA: TGTGCCAGCAACACAGGACTGTTCTCCTACGAGCAGTACTTC
CDR3: CASNTGLFSYEQYF
V: TRBV5-6
size: many
D: -
J: TRBJ2-7

DNA: TGTGCCAGCAAAATAGGAGGTTGGGGACGGAACACTGAAGCTTTCTTT
CDR3: CASKIGGWGRNTEAFF
V: TRBV6-5
size: many
D: -
J: TRBJ1-1

DNA: TGTGCCAGCAGCTTCGGACAGCCGAATCAGCCCCAGCATTTT
CDR3: CASSFGQPNQPQHF
V: TRBV7-9
size: medium-sized
D: -
J: TRBJ1-5

DNA: TGTGCCAGCAGTTTAAGGGGGGGCGGTTCCTACGAGCAGTACTTC
CDR3: CASSLRGGGSYEQYF
V: TRBV28
size: few
D: -
J: TRBJ2-7

DNA: TGTGCCTCGAGAGTGGGTGAGGTCCGTAATGAAAAACTGTTTTTT
CDR3: CASRVGEVRNEKLFF
V: TRBV10-3
size: many
D: -
J: TRBJ1-4

DNA: TGTGCCAGCAGCTTTTGGGAGACGCCCCAGCATTTT
CDR3: CASSFWETPQHF
V: TRBV7-9
size: many
D: -
J: TRBJ1-5

DNA: TGCGCCAGCAGCTTGGGCGGGACTAGCGGCGGGGATACGCAGTATTTT
CDR3: CASSLGGTSGGDTQYF
V: TRBV5-1
size: medium-sized
D: TRBD2
J: TRBJ2-3

DNA: TGTGCCAGCAGCCGCGGGGGGGACGCCGGGGAGCTGTTTTTT
CDR3: CASSRGGDAGELFF
V: TRBV6-2/TRBV6-3
size: -
D: TRBD2
J: TRBJ2-2

DNA: TGTGCCAGCAGCTTAGGAGGACAGGGAATACAAGAGACCCAGTACTTC
CDR3: CASSLGGQGIQETQYF
V: TRBV7-9
size: many
D: TRBD1
J: TRBJ2-5

DNA: TGTGCCAGCTCACCACCGACAGGAACCTTGAACACCGGGGAGCTGTTTTTT
CDR3: CASSPPTGTLNTGELFF
V: TRBV18
size: medium-sized
D: -
J: TRBJ2-2

DNA: TGCAGTGCTCCTGAGAGGCTGAGAGGGACAGATACGCAGTATTTT
CDR3: CSAPERLRGTDTQYF
V: TRBV20-1
size: -
D: -
J: TRBJ2-3

DNA: TGTGCCAGCAGCTGGGGAACAGGGGGGGATAATTCACCCCTCCACTTT
CDR3: CASSWGTGGDNSPLHF
V: TRBV7-6
size: many
D: TRBD1
J: TRBJ1-6

DNA: TGTGCCACCAGCGGCGGACTAGCGGGGGGAGAGACCCAGTACTTC
CDR3: CATSGGLAGGETQYF
V: TRBV15
size: medium-sized
D: TRBD2
J: TRBJ2-5

DNA: TGTGCCATGAGCCCTGGGCCTAGCAATCAGCCCCAGCATTTT
CDR3: CAMSPGPSNQPQHF
V: TRBV13
size: -
D: -
J: TRBJ1-5

DNA: TGTGCCAGCAGCTTAGGGTCAGGGAACACCGGGGAGCTGTTTTTT
CDR3: CASSLGSGNTGELFF
V: TRBV7-9
size: many
D: -
J: TRBJ2-2

DNA: TGCAGTGCGAAGACTAGCGGGAACTACGAGCAGTACTTC
CDR3: CSAKTSGNYEQYF
V: TRBV20-1
size: -
D: TRBD2
J: TRBJ2-7

DNA: TGCGCCAGCAGCTTATGGACAGGGCACTACGAGCAGTACTTC
CDR3: CASSLWTGHYEQYF
V: TRBV5-1
size: -
D: TRBD1
J: TRBJ2-7

DNA: TGTGCCATCGGGGCGGAGAACACCGGGGAGCTGTTTTTT
CDR3: CAIGAENTGELFF
V: TRBV10-3
size: many
D: -
J: TRBJ2-2

DNA: TGTGCCAGCAGCCGACGGGGAGGGGAAAAACTGTTTTTT
CDR3: CASSRRGGEKLFF
V: TRBV7-9
size: medium-sized
D: -
J: TRBJ1-4

DNA: TGTGCCAGCAGCTTAATCTCCTCCGGGGGATTTAGCAATCAGCCCCAGCATTTT
CDR3: CASSLISSGGFSNQPQHF
V: TRBV7-9
size: medium-sized
D: -
J: TRBJ1-5

DNA: TGTGCCAGCAGCTTAGAGGACGGCCGGGATTCACCCCTCCACTTT
CDR3: CASSLEDGRDSPLHF
V: TRBV7-9
size: many
D: -
J: TRBJ1-6

DNA: TGTGCCAGCAGCTTTTGGAGGAATGAGCAGTTCTTC
CDR3: CASSFWRNEQFF
V: TRBV7-9
size: many
D: -
J: TRBJ2-1

DNA: TGTGCCAGCAGCCCCGGACGGCCGGGAGGGAAAAAACTGTTTTTT
CDR3: CASSPGRPGGKKLFF
V: TRBV11-1
size: -
D: -
J: TRBJ1-4

DNA: TGTGCCAGCAGTTTAGGCTACAGAGGGAACACTGAAGCTTTCTTT
CDR3: CASSLGYRGNTEAFF
V: TRBV12-3/TRBV12-4
size: many
D: -
J: TRBJ1-1

DNA: TGTGCCAGCAGCTTACCTACGAGACTAGCGGCAGATACGCAGTATTTT
CDR3: CASSLPTRLAADTQYF
V: TRBV11-2
size: -
D: TRBD2
J: TRBJ2-3